This T cell receptor beta chain comes out of a study of spatial heterogeneity in lung cancer. Findings of the study overall: Mutation counts in tumors were tracked by counts of expanded intratumoral alpha and beta TCRs. The estimate shows that only about 6.6% of tumor T cells were covered for alpha and around 14% for beta chains. Expanded TCRs classified as ubiquitous or regional were counted, and these counts tracked ubiquitous and regional nonsynonymous mutations, respectively.

Time point of the sample: sample taken at primary tumor resection. The donor group consisted of roughly 70 patients who had untreated, early-stage non-small cell lung cancer. Whole RNA was taken from tumor, nontumor lung or frozen PBMC; it was then sequenced unsorted. Remarks on this clonotype: Antigen: not known.

One entry per CDR3 protein, called by TCRdb with MiXCR from the 5' RACE reads. The sample records about 25,000 distinct CDR3 sequences, roughly 10% being singletons. The germline gives CDR1 KGHSH, CDR2 LQKENI. The length of the CDR3 is 17 residues. Trimming at V came to 2 bases and at J to 1 base, leaving 8 bases not matched to a gene. This clonotype was sampled from a male donor with early-stage non-small cell lung cancer. The sample in question was lung tumor tissue, obtained at surgery. The J gene is TRBJ2-7, the V gene TRBV18, with 10 bases that match TRBD2. The CDR3 protein is CASSPSLAGAVSYEQYF. CDR3 sequence (DNA): TGTGCCAGCTCACCAAGCCTAGCGGGGGCCGTTTCCTACGAGCAGTACTTC.